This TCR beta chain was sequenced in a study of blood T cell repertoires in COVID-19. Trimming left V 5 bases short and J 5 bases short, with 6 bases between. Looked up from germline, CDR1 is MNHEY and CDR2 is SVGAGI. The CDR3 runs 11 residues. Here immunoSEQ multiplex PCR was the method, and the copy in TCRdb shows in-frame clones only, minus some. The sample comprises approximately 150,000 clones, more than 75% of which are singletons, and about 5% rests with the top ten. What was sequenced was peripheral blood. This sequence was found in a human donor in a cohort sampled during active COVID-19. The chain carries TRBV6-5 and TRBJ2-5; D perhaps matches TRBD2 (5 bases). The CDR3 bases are TGTGCCAGCAGTACGGGGGAGACCCAGTACTTC. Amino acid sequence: CASSTGETQYF.